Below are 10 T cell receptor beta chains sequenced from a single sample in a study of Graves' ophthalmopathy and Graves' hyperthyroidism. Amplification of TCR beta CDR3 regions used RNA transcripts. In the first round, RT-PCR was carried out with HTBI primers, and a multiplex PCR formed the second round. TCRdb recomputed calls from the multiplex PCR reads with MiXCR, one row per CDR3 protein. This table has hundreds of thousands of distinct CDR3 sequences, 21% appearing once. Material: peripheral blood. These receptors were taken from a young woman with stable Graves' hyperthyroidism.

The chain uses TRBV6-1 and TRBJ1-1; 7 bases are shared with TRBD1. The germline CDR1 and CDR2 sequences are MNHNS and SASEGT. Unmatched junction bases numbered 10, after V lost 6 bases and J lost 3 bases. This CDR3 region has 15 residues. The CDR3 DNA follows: TGTGCCAGCAGGCTATCCCGGGACAGATACACTGAAGCTTTCTTT. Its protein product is CASRLSRDRYTEAFF.

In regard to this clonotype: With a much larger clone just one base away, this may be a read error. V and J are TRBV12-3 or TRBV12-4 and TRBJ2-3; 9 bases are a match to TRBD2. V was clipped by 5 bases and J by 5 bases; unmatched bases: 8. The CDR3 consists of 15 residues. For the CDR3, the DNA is TGTGCCAGCAGTAGGTCTAGCGGGAAGATAGATACGCAGTATTTT. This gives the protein CASSRSSGKIDTQYF.

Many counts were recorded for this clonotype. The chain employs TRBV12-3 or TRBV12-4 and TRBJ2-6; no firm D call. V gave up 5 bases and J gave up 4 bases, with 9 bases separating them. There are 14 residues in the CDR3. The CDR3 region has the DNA TGTGCCAGCAGTCCCCCATCAGGGGCCAACGTCCTGACTTTC. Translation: CASSPPSGANVLTF.

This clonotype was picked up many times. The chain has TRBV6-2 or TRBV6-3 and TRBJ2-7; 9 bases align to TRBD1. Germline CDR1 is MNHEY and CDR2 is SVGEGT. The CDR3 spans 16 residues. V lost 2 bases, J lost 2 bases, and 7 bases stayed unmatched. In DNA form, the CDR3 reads TGTGCCAGCAGTTACCGCCGGGACAGGGACGCCTACGAGCAGTACTTC. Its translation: CASSYRRDRDAYEQYF.

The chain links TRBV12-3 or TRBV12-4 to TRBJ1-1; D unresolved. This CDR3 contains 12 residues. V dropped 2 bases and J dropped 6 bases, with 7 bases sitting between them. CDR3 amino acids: CASSLSYAEAFF. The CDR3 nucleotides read TGTGCCAGCAGTTTATCCTACGCTGAAGCTTTCTTT.

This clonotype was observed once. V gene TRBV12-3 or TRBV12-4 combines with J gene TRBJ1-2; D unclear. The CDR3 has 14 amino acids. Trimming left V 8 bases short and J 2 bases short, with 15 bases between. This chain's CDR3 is CASSPSRLNYGYTF. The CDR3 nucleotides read TGTGCCAGCTCACCGAGCAGGCTGAACTATGGCTACACCTTC.

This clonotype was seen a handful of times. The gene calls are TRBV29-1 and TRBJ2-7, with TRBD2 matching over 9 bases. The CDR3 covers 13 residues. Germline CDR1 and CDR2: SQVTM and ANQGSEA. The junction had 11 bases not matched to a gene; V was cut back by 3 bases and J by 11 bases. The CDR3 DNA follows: TGCAGCGTTGAGAATAGCGGGGGCTCAGGGGAGTACTTC. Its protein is CSVENSGGSGEYF.

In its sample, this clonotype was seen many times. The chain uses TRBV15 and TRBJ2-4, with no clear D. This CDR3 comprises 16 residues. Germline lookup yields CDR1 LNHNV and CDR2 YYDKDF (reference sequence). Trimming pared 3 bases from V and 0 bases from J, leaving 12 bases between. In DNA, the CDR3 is TGTGCCACCAGCAGGGCATGGGTGCTAGCCAAAAACATTCAGTACTTC. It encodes CATSRAWVLAKNIQYF.

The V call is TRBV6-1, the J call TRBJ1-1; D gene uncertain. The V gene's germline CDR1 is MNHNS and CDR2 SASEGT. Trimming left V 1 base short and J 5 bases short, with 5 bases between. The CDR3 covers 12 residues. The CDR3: CASSEVLTEAFF. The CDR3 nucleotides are TGTGCCAGCAGTGAAGTTCTGACTGAAGCTTTCTTT.

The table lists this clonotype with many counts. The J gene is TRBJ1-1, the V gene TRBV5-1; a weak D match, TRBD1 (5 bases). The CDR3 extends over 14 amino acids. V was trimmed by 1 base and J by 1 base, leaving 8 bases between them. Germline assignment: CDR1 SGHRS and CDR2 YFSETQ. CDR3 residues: CASSLRGRNTEAFF. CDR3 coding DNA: TGCGCCAGCAGCTTGCGGGGGAGGAACACTGAAGCTTTCTTT.